Presented here are 15 T cell receptor beta chains from one specimen sequenced in a study of T cells in Graves' hyperthyroidism and ophthalmopathy. Amplification yielded TCR beta CDR3 regions, with RNA transcripts as the source. With the HTBI primer set, the TCR CDR3 went through a first round of RT-PCR. Via MiXCR, TCRdb re-called the multiplex PCR reads, giving one row per CDR3 protein. The sample has 500,000 to 600,000 distinct CDR3 sequences; around 17% are singletons. The source material was blood. These receptor sequences come from a woman between 18 and 29 years old with Graves' hyperthyroidism.

Only a few counts were recorded for this clonotype. V is TRBV7-8 and J is TRBJ2-7, with 10 nucleotides matching TRBD2. After removal of 5 bases from V and 5 bases from J, the junction contained 9 bases not matched to a gene. The CDR3 has 15 residues. Germline V lookup: CDR1 SGHVS, CDR2 FQNEAQ. The CDR3 spells CASSTWQGTSDEQYF. The CDR3 nucleotides read TGTGCCAGCAGCACCTGGCAGGGGACTAGCGACGAGCAGTACTTC.

This clonotype appeared many times. The chain uses TRBV7-9 and TRBJ1-1, with D hard to call. CDR3 length equals 13 residues. The V end was cut by 0 bases, the J end by 5 bases, with 7 bases between. CDR1 and CDR2 (germline): SEHNR, FQNEAQ (reference sequence). The CDR3 coding sequence is TGTGCCAGCAGCTTAGCCGGGCGGACTGAAGCTTTCTTT. As protein: CASSLAGRTEAFF.

This clonotype has a count of ten or more. This rearrangement joins TRBV28 to TRBJ2-7; D possibly corresponds to TRBD1 (5 bases). The germline V gene encodes CDR1 MDHEN and CDR2 SYDVKM. The CDR3 extends over 12 amino acids. V lost 4 bases and J lost 6, with 10 bases in between. The CDR3 nucleotides read TGTGCCAGCAGTTCAGGGTTCCGCGAGCAGTACTTC. Translated, it gives CASSSGFREQYF.

The rearrangement links TRBV9 to TRBJ2-7, with D perhaps matching TRBD1 or TRBD2 (5 bases each). Per the germline V gene, CDR1 is SGDLS and CDR2 is YYNGEE. Trimming pared 0 bases from V and 1 base from J, leaving 14 bases between. This CDR3 is 16 amino acids long. CDR3 amino acids: CASSVGHLGESYEQYF. In DNA, the CDR3 is TGTGCCAGCAGCGTAGGACATTTGGGGGAGTCCTACGAGCAGTACTTC. The full variable domain, in which reference TRBV9 and TRBJ2-7 provide the parts outside the CDR3, is DSGVTQTPKHLITATGQRVTLRCSPRSGDLSVYWYQQSLDQGLQFLIQYYNGEERAKGNILERFSAQQFPDLHSELNLSSLELGDSALYFCASSVGHLGESYEQYFGPGTRLTVT.

In its sample, this clonotype was seen many times. This chain links TRBV2 with TRBJ1-5, with D possibly being TRBD1 (6 bases). The CDR3 extends over 15 amino acids. CDR1 is SNHLY, CDR2 FYNNEI, per germline. The V gene lost 6 bases and the J gene lost 11 bases, with 23 bases spanning the gap. The CDR3 sequence is CASRRDTPGNDAQHF. The CDR3 DNA sequence: TGTGCCAGCAGGCGGGACACCCCAGGGAATGATGCCCAGCATTTT. The variable domain in full, completed from reference TRBV2 and TRBJ1-5, reads EPEVTQTPSHQVTQMGQEVILRCVPISNHLYFYWYRQILGQKVEFLVSFYNNEISEKSEIFDDQFSVERPDGSNFTLKIRSTKLEDSAMYFCASRRDTPGNDAQHFGDGTRLSIL.

This clonotype was seen only once. The CDR3 is CATSVSGGFYNEQFF. The CDR3 nucleotides read TGTGCCACCAGTGTATCCGGCGGATTTTACAATGAGCAGTTCTTC. V and J are TRBV24-1 and TRBJ2-1; D is uncertain. This CDR3 region has 15 residues. V shed 5 bases and J shed 4 bases, with 14 bases lying between them. Germline V gene data show CDR1 as KGHDR and CDR2 as SFDVKD.

The sample holds many counts of this clonotype. The genes are TRBV20-1 and TRBJ1-1, with TRBD1 identical over 8 bases. The CDR3 consists of 13 residues. The J segment lost 4 bases and the V segment lost 5 bases, leaving 6 bases of the junction unmatched. CDR1 and CDR2 (germline): DFQATT, SNEGSKA (reference sequence). DNA of the CDR3: TGCAGTGCTCACCGGGACAGGAGCACTGAAGCTTTCTTT. It codes for CSAHRDRSTEAFF.

This clonotype has at least ten counts. This chain uses TRBV7-8 with TRBJ2-1, with D perhaps matching TRBD2 (6 bases). V was clipped by 1 base and J by 4 bases, with 11 bases between them. Germline values: CDR1 SGHVS, CDR2 FQNEAQ. CDR3 length: 15 amino acids. CDR3 sequence (DNA): TGTGCCAGCAGCTTAGGGGCTCGGGAGTACAATGAGCAGTTCTTC. It encodes CASSLGAREYNEQFF.

Turning to this clonotype: A much larger clone lies a single base off, so this may be a read error. The CDR3 ends on some other residue instead of the conserved phenylalanine or tryptophan, so this is likely a read error. The V gene is TRBV18, the J gene TRBJ2-7; 7 bases fit TRBD1. Germline CDR1 and CDR2: KGHSH and LQKENI. The V segment lost 5 bases and the J segment 4 bases; nucleotides outside the gene matches: 8. The CDR3 is made up of 14 amino acids. The CDR3 sequence: CASSRDRASYEQYL. The CDR3, as DNA: TGTGCCAGCTCAAGAGACAGGGCGTCATACGAGCAGTACCTC.

The chain uses TRBV6-1 and TRBJ1-4; D is perhaps TRBD1 (6 bases). The CDR3 is 13 residues long. V was cut by 7 bases and J by 8 bases, with 14 bases left in between. The V gene's germline CDR1 is MNHNS and CDR2 SASEGT. The CDR3 nucleotides are TGTGCCAGCACGTGGGGAGGGACAGAAAAACTGTTTTTT. Protein product: CASTWGGTEKLFF.

This clonotype was observed a single time. One base away lies a much larger clone, so this may be a sequencing read error. This chain joins TRBV28 and TRBJ2-1, with D unclear. CDR3 length: 13 residues. Germline CDR1 and CDR2: MDHEN and SYDVKM. CDR3 DNA sequence: TGTGCCAGCCGCATTGGGCCCTACAATGAGAAGTTCTTC. Translated, it gives CASRIGPYNEKFF. Together with reference TRBV28 and TRBJ2-1, the CDR3 gives the full variable domain: DVKVTQSSRYLVKRTGEKVFLECVQDMDHENMFWYRQDPGLGLRLIYFSYDVKMKEKGDIPEGYSVSREKKERFSLILESASTNQTSMYLCASRIGPYNEKFFGPGTRLTVL.

This clonotype was seen ten or more times. The chain is built from TRBV5-1 and TRBJ2-7; D uncertain. The germline V and J ends were trimmed by 0 bases and 3 bases, with 7 bases remaining between them. Per germline, CDR1 SGHRS and CDR2 YFSETQ. CDR3 length equals 13 residues. The CDR3 loop reads CASSLDDFYEQYF. Here the CDR3 DNA reads TGCGCCAGCAGCTTGGATGACTTCTACGAGCAGTACTTC.

There are many counts of this clonotype. The chain employs TRBV2 and TRBJ2-1, with D perhaps TRBD1 or TRBD2 (6 bases each). V was trimmed by 8 bases and J by 8 bases, leaving 22 bases between them. CDR3 size: 15 residues. Germline CDR1 is SNHLY and CDR2 is FYNNEI. The CDR3 loop is CASAAIEGGWDEQFF. CDR3 nucleotide sequence: TGTGCCAGCGCAGCCATTGAGGGGGGCTGGGATGAGCAGTTCTTC.

In its sample, this clonotype was seen many times. This chain links TRBV2 with TRBJ1-1, with unresolved D. Germline V gene sequence: CDR1 SNHLY, CDR2 FYNNEI. The V gene lost 7 bases and the J gene lost 1 base, with 10 bases spanning the gap. This CDR3 has 13 residues. The CDR3 DNA sequence: TGTGCCAGCATTTGGAACAGGAACACTGAAGCTTTCTTT. Translating it yields CASIWNRNTEAFF.

This clonotype was counted at least ten times. The chain has TRBV6-1 and TRBJ2-3; D perhaps matches TRBD2 (6 bases). Trimming shortened V by 2 bases and J by 1 base, and 10 bases separated the two germline ends. From germline, CDR1 is MNHNS and CDR2 SASEGT. CDR3 length: 15 residues. The CDR3 sequence is CASSEIGGGTDTQYF. CDR3 coding DNA: TGTGCCAGCAGTGAAATAGGCGGGGGCACAGATACGCAGTATTTT.